The 13 T cell receptor beta chains below all came from one sample that was sequenced in a study of blood T cell repertoires in COVID-19. Some clones are missing from TCRdb's copy, which holds only in-frame ones; the method was immunoSEQ multiplex PCR. Of 250,000 to 350,000 clones listed, 89% are singletons. The source material was peripheral blood. These receptors came from a woman aged 55-70 years with acute or convalescent COVID-19.

The chain couples TRBV7-2 to TRBJ2-1, with D possibly matching TRBD2 (5 bases). The germline V gene encodes CDR1 SGHTA and CDR2 FQGNSA. V lost 4 bases and J 14 bases, leaving 15 bases between the germline ends. CDR3 length: 12 residues. Here the CDR3 reads CASSSRSGEKFF. The CDR3 nucleotides read TGTGCCAGCAGCTCCCGTTCCGGGGAGAAGTTCTTC.

The sample holds one count of this clone. V gene TRBV6-2 or TRBV6-3 combines with J gene TRBJ2-3; maybe TRBD2 (6 bases). The CDR3 covers 17 residues. From germline, CDR1 is MNHEY and CDR2 SVGEGT. Trimming removed 2 bases at V and 2 bases at J, with 17 bases between. In nucleotides, the CDR3 is TGTGCCAGCAGTTACGGCAAGCTAGCGCTAACCACAGATACGCAGTATTTT. This sequence encodes CASSYGKLALTTDTQYF.

This clone has more than one count but fewer than ten. The chain uses TRBV19 and TRBJ2-1; the match to TRBD1 covers 7 bases. The CDR3 is made up of 16 amino acids. Germline V lookup: CDR1 LNHDA, CDR2 SQIVND (reference sequence). The junction had 9 bases not matched to a gene; V was cut back by 1 base and J by 6 bases. The CDR3 sequence: CASSIVASPGGNEQFF. CDR3 bases: TGTGCCAGTAGTATAGTAGCATCTCCAGGGGGCAATGAGCAGTTCTTC.

The J gene is TRBJ2-7, the V gene TRBV20-1; D is possibly TRBD1 (6 bases). This CDR3 comprises 13 residues. CDR1 DFQATT and CDR2 SNEGSKA come from the germline V gene (reference sequence). V lost 3 bases, J lost 3 bases, and 12 bases lay in between. CDR3 protein: CSASKPGVYEQYF. The CDR3 bases are TGCAGTGCTAGTAAGCCAGGGGTCTACGAGCAGTACTTC.

The chain employs TRBV11-2 and TRBJ1-5, with 9 bases aligning to TRBD1. The germline V gene has CDR1 SGHAT and CDR2 FQNNGV. The ends lost 5 bases at V and 0 bases at J; junction bases unmatched: 5. The CDR3 consists of 16 residues. The CDR3 DNA reads as TGTGCCAGCAGCCTGGGGACAGGGCTTAGCAATCAGCCCCAGCATTTT. As protein: CASSLGTGLSNQPQHF.

The chain combines TRBV28 with TRBJ1-5; D is perhaps TRBD1 (6 bases). The CDR3 loop spans 13 amino acids. V was pared by 6 bases and J by 11 bases, with 17 bases between. CDR1 and CDR2 from the germline V gene are MDHEN and SYDVKM. Here the CDR3 reads CASSRDTLWAQHF. CDR3 nucleotides: TGTGCCAGCAGCCGGGACACGCTTTGGGCCCAGCATTTT.

J is TRBJ2-7 and V is TRBV27; 10 bases match TRBD2. The trim removed 4 bases at V and 2 bases at J, leaving 5 bases unmatched. Germline V gene sequence: CDR1 MNHEY, CDR2 SMNVEV (reference sequence). The CDR3 extends over 15 amino acids. The CDR3, as DNA: TGTGCCAGCAGTTCGATAGCGGGAGGAACCTACGAGCAGTACTTC. Amino acids: CASSSIAGGTYEQYF.

The CDR3, as DNA: TGTGCCAGCAGCTTATTTGGGCTTGCGAACACCGGGGAGCTGTTTTTT. Translated, it gives CASSLFGLANTGELFF. The chain links TRBV7-9 to TRBJ2-2; D gene ambiguous. The CDR3 extends over 16 amino acids. Between the trimmed V and J ends, which lost 2 bases and 0 bases, there was a span of 10 bases. Germline CDR1 is SEHNR and CDR2 is FQNEAQ (reference sequence).

This chain links TRBV7-2 with TRBJ1-1; a possible D gene is TRBD1 (5 bases). V gave up 5 bases and J gave up 0 bases, with 13 bases separating them. The CDR3 spans 15 residues. CDR1 is SGHTA and CDR2 is FQGNSA in the germline V gene. CDR3 DNA: TGTGCCAGCAGCCCCCGCCGGGGGATGAACACTGAAGCTTTCTTT. Its protein product is CASSPRRGMNTEAFF.

The chain has TRBV15 and TRBJ1-4, with D possibly being TRBD1 (5 bases). This CDR3 spans 16 amino acids. Germline CDR1 LNHNV, CDR2 YYDKDF (reference sequence). V dropped 0 bases and J dropped 0 bases, with 8 bases sitting between them. The CDR3 here is CATSRDQGSTNEKLFF. In DNA, the CDR3 is TGTGCCACCAGCAGAGATCAGGGCTCAACTAATGAAAAACTGTTTTTT.

This clone was recorded once. V and J are TRBV7-9 and TRBJ1-4; 8 bases fit TRBD1. The length of the CDR3 is 14 residues. The J segment lost 8 bases and the V segment lost 1 base, leaving 3 bases of the junction unmatched. Germline V gene lookup returns CDR1 SEHNR and CDR2 FQNEAQ (reference sequence). This CDR3 reads CASSLVTGDEKLFF. CDR3 coding DNA: TGTGCCAGCAGCTTAGTGACAGGGGACGAAAAACTGTTTTTT.

The chain joins TRBV19 to TRBJ1-1; 7 nucleotides line up with TRBD1. CDR3 length equals 14 residues. The junction had 2 bases not matched to a gene; V was cut back by 3 bases and J by 1 base. CDR1 and CDR2 from the germline V gene are LNHDA and SQIVND (reference sequence). The CDR3 DNA reads TGTGCCAGTAGTATTGACAGGGAGAACACTGAAGCTTTCTTT. Residues: CASSIDRENTEAFF.

The CDR3 nucleotides are TGTGCCAGCAGCCCCGGGACACGCTACACCGGGGAGCTGTTTTTT. Encoded protein: CASSPGTRYTGELFF. This chain joins TRBV9 and TRBJ2-2, with D tentatively TRBD1 (6 bases). The CDR3 contains 15 residues. V was pared by 4 bases and J by 3 bases, with 13 bases between. Germline CDR1 is SGDLS and CDR2 is YYNGEE.